Listed here are 16 T cell receptor beta chains from one sample, sequenced in a study of T cell responses to AZD1222 COVID-19 vaccine (dated by TCRdb to the early 2020s). Library method: the immunoSEQ multiplex PCR assay. Here the immuneACCESS table is served through TCRdb, limited to in-frame sequences with V and J called. Missing clones are a known gap in these copies; in checked studies unresolved V genes cover under half, and the rest lacks a known reason. This sample has fewer than 150,000 clones in its table, and roughly 90% of those were observed once. The top ten clonotypes cover about 6% of the sample. The time point label here, explained by the study, means: about 28 days (+/-7) after the second vaccine dose. Here the sequenced sample was peripheral blood, taken 28 days after the second AZD1222 dose. The source is an adult who received the AZD1222 COVID-19 vaccine.

This clone was recorded only once. The V and J genes are TRBV19 and TRBJ1-2; D is perhaps TRBD1 (6 bases). Trimming cost V 10 bases and J 7 bases, with 22 bases left between them. Germline V gene sequence: CDR1 LNHDA, CDR2 SQIVND (reference sequence). The CDR3 extends over 14 amino acids. CDR3 in amino acids: CATSPNAGESGYTF. DNA for the CDR3: TGTGCCACTTCCCCAAACGCAGGGGAATCTGGCTACACCTTC.

This clone was counted only a few times. This chain connects TRBV5-1 to TRBJ1-1, with TRBD1 matching over 10 bases. The ends lost 3 bases at V and 5 bases at J; junction bases unmatched: 4. Per germline, CDR1 SGHRS and CDR2 YFSETQ. The CDR3 sequence is 14 residues long. As DNA, the CDR3 is TGCGCCAGCAGCTCGACAGGGGGCAGAACTGAAGCTTTCTTT. It yields the protein CASSSTGGRTEAFF.

The V call is TRBV10-2, the J call TRBJ2-3; D may be TRBD2 (6 bases). V was cut by 4 bases and J by 0 bases, with 23 bases left in between. Germline CDR1 and CDR2: WSHSY and SAAADI. The CDR3 sequence is 19 residues long. CDR3 sequence (DNA): TGCGCCAGCAGTGGGGGAAGTGGTTCCGCTAGCGCGAGCACAGATACGCAGTATTTT. Translated: CASSGGSGSASASTDTQYF.

This chain joins TRBV28 and TRBJ1-1; no firm D call. This CDR3 has 11 residues. CDR1 and CDR2 from the germline V gene are MDHEN and SYDVKM. CDR3 DNA sequence: TGTGAGGCCCGCATGAACACTGAAGCTTTCTTT. The encoded protein is CEARMNTEAFF.

This chain connects TRBV6-1 to TRBJ2-3; D might be TRBD1 (5 bases). CDR1 and CDR2 (germline): MNHNS, SASEGT. CDR3 length: 16 residues. V lost 2 bases and J 3 bases, leaving 15 bases between the germline ends. As DNA, the CDR3 is TGTGCCAGCAGTGAAAATGTTGGGGCGTTAACAGATACGCAGTATTTT. This translates into CASSENVGALTDTQYF.

The V and J genes are TRBV7-2 and TRBJ2-1; 11 bases are a match to TRBD2. The V segment lost 5 bases and the J segment 12 bases; nucleotides outside the gene matches: 15. CDR1 is SGHTA and CDR2 is FQGNSA in the germline V gene. CDR3 length: 16 amino acids. As DNA, the CDR3 is TGTGCCAGCAGCCCCCTCTGGTCGCTAGCGGGGGGATCGCAGTTCTTC. Amino acids: CASSPLWSLAGGSQFF.

V and J are TRBV4-1 and TRBJ2-2; a possible D gene is TRBD1 (6 bases). CDR1 is MGHRA, CDR2 YSYEKL, per germline. The CDR3 has 16 residues. V was shortened by 4 bases and J by 6 bases, with 18 bases between the two germline ends. The CDR3 sequence is CASSPHRVIVSGELFF. The CDR3 nucleotides are TGCGCCAGCAGCCCACACAGGGTAATTGTATCCGGGGAGCTGTTTTTT.

The chain combines TRBV3-1 (or the pseudogene TRBV3-2) with TRBJ2-7; 7 bases align to TRBD2. The trim removed 4 bases at V and 1 base at J, leaving 4 bases unmatched. Germline values: CDR1 LGHDT, CDR2 YNNKEL (reference sequence). The CDR3 extends over 14 amino acids. CDR3 nucleotide sequence: TGTGCCAGCAGCCGGGCTAGCGGATCCTACGAGCAGTACTTC. It codes for CASSRASGSYEQYF.

The chain recombines TRBV6-5 with TRBJ2-1; the D gene is possibly TRBD1 (5 bases). This CDR3 comprises 13 residues. CDR1 is MNHEY and CDR2 is SVGAGI in the germline V gene. V lost 7 bases, J lost 9 bases, and 16 bases lay in between. The CDR3, as DNA: TGTGCCAGCACAAAACAGGCGCTAGGTGAGCAGTTCTTC. It yields the protein CASTKQALGEQFF.

The J gene is TRBJ2-7, the V gene TRBV5-6, with D perhaps TRBD1 or TRBD2 (5 bases each). CDR3 length: 12 amino acids. V was shortened by 4 bases and J by 5 bases, with 10 bases between the two germline ends. The germline V gene has CDR1 SGHDT and CDR2 YYEEEE. CDR3 sequence (DNA): TGTGCCAGCAGCGGGACGCGGGACGAGCAGTACTTC. Amino acid sequence: CASSGTRDEQYF. The full variable domain, with the rest looked up from reference TRBV5-6 and TRBJ2-7, is DAGVTQSPTHLIKTRGQQVTLRCSPKSGHDTVSWYQQALGQGPQFIFQYYEEEERQRGNFPDRFSGHQFPNYSSELNVNALLLGDSALYLCASSGTRDEQYFGPGTRLTVT.

The chain links TRBV7-6 to TRBJ2-1; 9 positions match TRBD1. V was pared by 5 bases and J by 0 bases, with 5 bases of the junction left unmatched. The CDR3 is 16 amino acids. CDR1 and CDR2 (germline): SGHVS, FNYEAQ. In DNA form, the CDR3 reads TGTGCCAGCAGCCACGGACAGGGGAGCTCCTACAATGAGCAGTTCTTC. This gives the protein CASSHGQGSSYNEQFF. Full variable domain (remainder filled in from reference TRBV7-6 and TRBJ2-1): GAGVSQSPRYKVTKRGQDVALRCDPISGHVSLYWYRQALGQGPEFLTYFNYEAQQDKSGLPNDRFSAERPEGSISTLTIQRTEQRDSAMYRCASSHGQGSSYNEQFFGPGTRLTVL.

The chain is built from TRBV19 and TRBJ2-3; D not resolved. This CDR3 has 10 residues. Germline lookup yields CDR1 LNHDA and CDR2 SQIVND (reference sequence). Trimming removed 5 bases at V and 4 bases at J, with 1 base between. The CDR3 DNA reads TGTGCCAGTAGTGCAGATACGCAGTATTTT. Amino acid sequence: CASSADTQYF. The variable domain in full, completed from reference TRBV19 and TRBJ2-3, reads DGGITQSPKYLFRKEGQNVTLSCEQNLNHDAMYWYRQDPGQGLRLIYYSQIVNDFQKGDIAEGYSVSREKKESFPLTVTSAQKNPTAFYLCASSADTQYFGPGTRLTVL.

The chain links TRBV19 to TRBJ1-4, with no clear D. The ends were cut back, 6 bases at V and 4 bases at J, with 12 bases in the middle. In germline, CDR1 is LNHDA, CDR2 SQIVND (reference sequence). The CDR3 spans 14 residues. In DNA form, the CDR3 reads TGTGCCAGTAGCGGTTTATCCCTTAATGAAAAACTGTTTTTT. The encoded protein is CASSGLSLNEKLFF.

J is TRBJ2-6 and V is TRBV27; 8 positions match TRBD1. The trim removed 5 bases at V and 13 bases at J, leaving 7 bases unmatched. The CDR3 is 13 amino acids. Germline V gene lookup returns CDR1 MNHEY and CDR2 SMNVEV (reference sequence). CDR3 sequence: CASSESGGGVLTF. The CDR3 DNA follows: TGTGCCAGCAGTGAGTCAGGGGGCGGTGTCCTGACTTTC.

This chain links TRBV19 with TRBJ2-2; 8 bases line up with TRBD2. J was trimmed by 7 bases and V by 4 bases; bases with no gene match: 14. The CDR3 is made up of 17 amino acids. The germline gives CDR1 LNHDA, CDR2 SQIVND (reference sequence). The CDR3 protein is CASSSSLSGNSIGELFF. CDR3 bases: TGTGCCAGTAGTAGCTCGCTTAGCGGGAATAGTATCGGGGAGCTGTTTTTT. Full variable domain (remainder filled in from reference TRBV19 and TRBJ2-2): DGGITQSPKYLFRKEGQNVTLSCEQNLNHDAMYWYRQDPGQGLRLIYYSQIVNDFQKGDIAEGYSVSREKKESFPLTVTSAQKNPTAFYLCASSSSLSGNSIGELFFGEGSRLTVL.

V usage is TRBV19 and J usage is TRBJ2-7; 7 nucleotides match TRBD1. This CDR3 region has 13 residues. Trimming took 5 bases from V and 7 from J; bases not matched to a gene: 8. Germline CDR1 is LNHDA and CDR2 is SQIVND (reference sequence). CDR3 in DNA: TGTGCCAGTAGTCGGGACAGTCGATGGGAGCAGTACTTC. This sequence encodes CASSRDSRWEQYF.